One and the same sample provided the 21 T cell receptor beta chains below, sequenced in a study of blood T cell repertoires in COVID-19. Method: immunoSEQ multiplex PCR; TCRdb's copy keeps in-frame clones and lacks some. The sample has 150,000 to 200,000 clones; under 95% are singletons. Sequencing input: peripheral blood. These receptors originate from a man between 18 and 35 years old with COVID-19, enrolled during active disease.

The V gene is TRBV10-3, the J gene TRBJ2-1; 8 bases agree with TRBD2. The CDR3 covers 18 residues. V gave up 0 bases and J gave up 3 bases; unmatched junction bases: 10. Germline-derived CDR1 and CDR2 are ENHRY and SYGVKD. CDR3 sequence: CAISESRGLAGLYNEQFF. CDR3 bases: TGTGCCATCAGTGAGTCGAGAGGTTTAGCGGGACTCTACAATGAGCAGTTCTTC.

The chain links TRBV28 to TRBJ1-1; 8 nucleotides line up with TRBD1. V lost 7 bases, J lost 1 base, and 8 bases stayed unmatched. This CDR3 is built from 15 residues. Germline-derived CDR1 and CDR2 are MDHEN and SYDVKM. CDR3 region: CASTPTGGENTEAFF. The CDR3 region has the DNA TGTGCCAGCACCCCTACAGGGGGGGAGAACACTGAAGCTTTCTTT.

This chain's CDR3 is CASSVAPGWEQYF. CDR3 bases: TGTGCCAGCAGCGTAGCCCCAGGGTGGGAGCAGTACTTC. V and J are TRBV9 and TRBJ2-7; D is perhaps TRBD1 (5 bases). Between the trimmed V and J ends, which lost 0 bases and 7 bases, there was a span of 11 bases. The CDR3 is 13 amino acids. In germline, CDR1 is SGDLS, CDR2 YYNGEE. The full variable domain, in which reference TRBV9 and TRBJ2-7 provide the parts outside the CDR3, is DSGVTQTPKHLITATGQRVTLRCSPRSGDLSVYWYQQSLDQGLQFLIQYYNGEERAKGNILERFSAQQFPDLHSELNLSSLELGDSALYFCASSVAPGWEQYFGPGTRLTVT.

The chain is built from TRBV18 and TRBJ1-5, with 8 bases aligning to TRBD1. The length of the CDR3 is 16 residues. Germline values: CDR1 KGHSH, CDR2 LQKENI. Trimming removed 5 bases from V and 7 bases from J; junction bases left unmatched: 13. CDR3 sequence: CASSSSGGAYGQPQHF. The CDR3, as DNA: TGTGCCAGCTCATCCTCAGGGGGCGCATATGGACAGCCCCAGCATTTT.

The chain has TRBV21-1 and TRBJ1-5; TRBD1, the table's D call, was not compared with the DNA. TRBV21-1 is classified as a pseudogene. The CDR3 sequence is 17 residues long. CDR3 sequence (DNA): TGTGCCAGCAGCAAAGCTCGTCCAGGCCATAGCAATCAGCCCCAGCATTTT. As protein: CASSKARPGHSNQPQHF.

V gene TRBV18 combines with J gene TRBJ1-1; D not resolved. The V gene lost 3 bases and the J gene lost 4 bases, with 21 bases spanning the gap. CDR1 and CDR2 (germline): KGHSH, LQKENI. The CDR3 extends over 17 amino acids. The CDR3, as DNA: TGTGCCAGCTCACCCCTCCCCTGGACGGAACGGGGCACTGAAGCTTTCTTT. It codes for CASSPLPWTERGTEAFF.

DNA for the CDR3: TGTGCCAGCAGTTACTCGATTTTGGCTAGCGGGAGGATGGGAGTCTACGAGCAGTACTTC. Translated, it gives CASSYSILASGRMGVYEQYF. This chain links TRBV6-2 or TRBV6-3 with TRBJ2-7, with 11 nucleotides matching TRBD2. Germline loops: CDR1 MNHEY, CDR2 SVGEGT. The CDR3 runs to 20 residues. With V trimmed by 0 bases and J by 3 bases, 16 bases remained unmatched.

J is TRBJ1-2 and V is TRBV28; D call uncertain. There are 16 residues in the CDR3. CDR1 MDHEN and CDR2 SYDVKM come from the germline V gene. Trimming pared 1 base from V and 4 bases from J, leaving 16 bases between. The chain's CDR3 is CASSLSPFRRVYGYTF. Here the CDR3 DNA reads TGTGCCAGCAGTTTATCCCCCTTCCGGAGGGTCTATGGCTACACCTTC.

The chain has TRBV30 and TRBJ2-1, with 8 nucleotides matching TRBD1. Trimming took 4 bases from V and 8 from J; bases not matched to a gene: 7. The CDR3 has 13 amino acids. The germline CDR1 and CDR2 sequences are GTSNPN and SVGIG (reference sequence). The CDR3 DNA is TGTGCCTGGAAGAGGCAGGGGGCCTATGAGCAGTTCTTC. This encodes CAWKRQGAYEQFF. The full variable domain, its missing parts supplied by reference TRBV30 and TRBJ2-1, is SQTIHQWPATLVQPVGSPLSLECTVEGTSNPNLYWYRQAAGRGLQLLFYSVGIGQISSEVPQNLSASRPQDRQFILSSKKLLLSDSGFYLCAWKRQGAYEQFFGPGTRLTVL.

The chain combines TRBV7-9 with TRBJ2-5; 10 bases match TRBD2. The CDR3 runs 15 residues. J was trimmed by 4 bases and V by 4 bases; bases with no gene match: 6. Germline V gives CDR1 SEHNR, CDR2 FQNEAQ (reference sequence). The CDR3 coding sequence is TGTGCCAGCAGCTCCATAGCGGGAGGTCGAGAGACCCAGTACTTC. Protein product: CASSSIAGGRETQYF.

The chain links TRBV20-1 to TRBJ2-5, with D perhaps matching TRBD2 (5 bases). In germline, CDR1 is DFQATT, CDR2 SNEGSKA (reference sequence). Trimming took 3 bases from V and 1 from J, leaving 15 bases between them. The CDR3 consists of 15 residues. The CDR3 DNA reads as TGCAGTGCTAGTTCTAGCACGCCACCCCAAGAGACCCAGTACTTC. This codes for CSASSSTPPQETQYF.

The V call is TRBV28, the J call TRBJ2-3, with 10 bases lining up with TRBD2. The J segment lost 0 bases and the V segment lost 3 bases, leaving 6 bases of the junction unmatched. This CDR3 comprises 17 residues. Per the germline V gene, CDR1 is MDHEN and CDR2 is SYDVKM. The CDR3 spells CASSFSGLADSTDTQYF. CDR3 bases: TGTGCCAGCAGTTTCTCCGGACTAGCGGATAGCACAGATACGCAGTATTTT.

CDR3 residues: CASSLERQEQYF. For the CDR3, the DNA is TGTGCCAGCTCACTGGAGAGGCAGGAGCAGTACTTC. The rearrangement joins TRBV18 to TRBJ2-7; no reliable D call. Germline values: CDR1 KGHSH, CDR2 LQKENI. V was cut by 4 bases and J by 7 bases, with 11 bases left in between. CDR3 length equals 12 residues.

V usage is TRBV29-1 and J usage is TRBJ2-1; 11 bases align to TRBD2. Losses at the gene ends were 4 bases for V and 6 bases for J; bases not matched to a gene: 8. There are 15 residues in the CDR3. Germline assignment: CDR1 SQVTM and CDR2 ANQGSEA. The CDR3 DNA reads TGCAGCGTTGGCCTAGCGGGAGGATTCGGCAATGAGCAGTTCTTC. Translation: CSVGLAGGFGNEQFF.

The chain has TRBV6-5 and TRBJ2-7, with TRBD2 identical over 13 bases. The germline V gene encodes CDR1 MNHEY and CDR2 SVGAGI. This CDR3 has 14 residues. V lost 4 bases to trimming and J lost 5 bases; unmatched junction nucleotides: 2. The CDR3 DNA is TGTGCCAGCAGTTTGACTAGCGGGAGGCACGAGCAGTACTTC. Amino acids: CASSLTSGRHEQYF.

This clone was observed once. The chain joins TRBV5-1 to TRBJ2-1; TRBD2 aligns across 8 bases. This CDR3 region has 17 residues. The germline CDR1 and CDR2 sequences are SGHRS and YFSETQ. Losses at the gene ends were 2 bases for V and 6 bases for J; bases not matched to a gene: 13. The CDR3 spells CASSLALAGFLGNEQFF. As DNA, the CDR3 is TGCGCCAGCAGCTTAGCCCTAGCGGGCTTTCTGGGCAATGAGCAGTTCTTC.

V usage is TRBV27 and J usage is TRBJ2-1, with TRBD2 as a possible D gene (6 bases). Trimming removed 1 base from V and 5 bases from J, with 15 bases in between. Per germline, CDR1 MNHEY and CDR2 SMNVEV (reference sequence). This CDR3 has 16 amino acids. CDR3 nucleotides: TGTGCCAGCAGTTTATGGTACGCGGGATGGAACAATGAGCAGTTCTTC. Its translation: CASSLWYAGWNNEQFF.

The V gene is TRBV3-1 (or the pseudogene TRBV3-2), the J gene TRBJ2-1; TRBD2 matches at 11 bases. This CDR3 comprises 15 residues. The V segment lost 1 base and the J segment 12 bases; nucleotides outside the gene matches: 8. Per the germline V gene, CDR1 is LGHDT and CDR2 is YNNKEL (reference sequence). In DNA form, the CDR3 reads TGTGCCAGCAGCCAAGTACTAGCGGGGGCCGCGGGGCAGTTCTTC. Amino acids: CASSQVLAGAAGQFF.

The chain carries TRBV9 and TRBJ2-7; 9 bases match TRBD2. This CDR3 contains 16 residues. CDR1 and CDR2 (germline): SGDLS, YYNGEE. Trimming cost V 0 bases and J 2 bases; bases outside gene matches: 6. The CDR3 region is CASSVGQAGGPYEQYF. The CDR3, as DNA: TGTGCCAGCAGCGTAGGGCAGGCGGGAGGGCCCTACGAGCAGTACTTC. Supplemented by reference TRBV9 and TRBJ2-7, the full variable domain reads DSGVTQTPKHLITATGQRVTLRCSPRSGDLSVYWYQQSLDQGLQFLIQYYNGEERAKGNILERFSAQQFPDLHSELNLSSLELGDSALYFCASSVGQAGGPYEQYFGPGTRLTVT.

This clone occurred a few times. V gene TRBV5-4 combines with J gene TRBJ2-1; 7 nucleotides agree with TRBD1. The CDR3 length is 16 residues. The J segment lost 2 bases and the V segment lost 4 bases, leaving 9 bases of the junction unmatched. The germline gives CDR1 SGHNT, CDR2 YYREEE (reference sequence). DNA for the CDR3: TGTGCCAGCAGCCCGACATTCGGGACAGCCTACAATGAGCAGTTCTTC. Its protein is CASSPTFGTAYNEQFF.

This chain connects TRBV19 to TRBJ2-7; D is ambiguous. Germline lookup yields CDR1 LNHDA and CDR2 SQIVND (reference sequence). V gave up 3 bases and J gave up 7 bases, with 13 bases separating them. This CDR3 is 13 amino acids long. CDR3 protein: CASSMGSSLEQYF. CDR3 nucleotides: TGTGCCAGTAGTATGGGCTCCTCGTTGGAGCAGTACTTC.